The 27 T cell receptor beta chains below all came from one sample that was sequenced in a study of immune cell composition in non-small cell lung cancer. Sequencing was performed with immunoSEQ multiplex PCR; in TCRdb, only in-frame clones are kept and a portion is missing. The sample lists a few thousand clones, approximately 72% occurring once. Specimen: lung tumor tissue. These receptors all stem from a human donor with non-small cell lung cancer.

This chain links TRBV19 with TRBJ2-2; D gene uncertain. Germline CDR1 and CDR2: LNHDA and SQIVND (reference sequence). CDR3 length equals 14 residues. Deletions cut 2 bases from V and 0 bases from J, with 4 bases between. CDR3 DNA: TGTGCCAGTAGTATAACAGCGAACACCGGGGAGCTGTTTTTT. It translates to CASSITANTGELFF.

This rearrangement joins TRBV29-1 to TRBJ1-1; 7 positions agree with TRBD1. V was pared by 3 bases and J by 4 bases, with 8 bases of the junction left unmatched. From germline, CDR1 is SQVTM and CDR2 ANQGSEA. The CDR3 is made up of 14 amino acids. Written as DNA, the CDR3 is TGCAGCGTTGATTCAGGGGGTTTGGGCACTGAAGCTTTCTTT. Amino acid sequence: CSVDSGGLGTEAFF.

The chain carries TRBV27 and TRBJ1-1; D is possibly TRBD1 (5 bases). The V gene lost 6 bases and the J gene lost 1 base, with 9 bases spanning the gap. Germline-derived CDR1 and CDR2 are MNHEY and SMNVEV (reference sequence). The CDR3 is made up of 13 amino acids. The CDR3 here is CASRVGQNTEAFF. DNA for the CDR3: TGTGCCAGCAGGGTAGGACAGAACACTGAAGCTTTCTTT.

CDR3 loop: CASSSQVNQPQHF. As DNA, the CDR3 is TGTGCCAGCAGCTCCCAGGTCAATCAGCCCCAGCATTTT. J is TRBJ1-5 and V is TRBV7-9; D call uncertain. CDR1 and CDR2 from the germline V gene are SEHNR and FQNEAQ (reference sequence). The CDR3 covers 13 residues. V gave up 4 bases and J gave up 3 bases, with 7 bases separating them.

The V and J genes are TRBV7-2 and TRBJ2-3, with 8 bases that match TRBD2. J lost 2 bases, V lost 3 bases, and 4 bases had no gene match. The CDR3 is 15 amino acids. Germline lookup yields CDR1 SGHTA and CDR2 FQGNSA. CDR3: CASSLAGGPTDTQYF. The CDR3 DNA sequence: TGTGCCAGCAGCTTGGCGGGGGGTCCCACAGATACGCAGTATTTT.

This clone was observed a single time. The chain recombines TRBV18 with TRBJ1-1, with D tentatively TRBD1 (5 bases). The V gene's germline CDR1 is KGHSH and CDR2 LQKENI. This CDR3 region has 15 residues. The ends were cut back, 3 bases at V and 1 base at J, with 12 bases in the middle. CDR3 bases: TGTGCCAGCTCACCCGCAGACAGACCGAACACTGAAGCTTTCTTT. Encoded protein: CASSPADRPNTEAFF.

The chain recombines TRBV11-1 with TRBJ2-7, with D possibly being TRBD2 (6 bases). Germline values: CDR1 SGHAT, CDR2 FQDESV (reference sequence). There are 15 residues in the CDR3. V gave up 3 bases and J gave up 5 bases, with 17 bases separating them. Here the CDR3 DNA reads TGTGCCAGCAGCTTGGCCCGTGGGGGGTTCAACGAGCAGTACTTC. Amino acids: CASSLARGGFNEQYF.

This clone was seen only a few times. The chain is built from TRBV2 and TRBJ1-2, with D uncertain. The V end was cut by 2 bases, the J end by 4 bases, with 14 bases between. The germline CDR1 and CDR2 sequences are SNHLY and FYNNEI. The CDR3 runs 15 residues. CDR3 residues: CASSERRERSYGYTF. DNA for the CDR3: TGTGCCAGCAGTGAACGTAGGGAGAGGTCCTATGGCTACACCTTC.

This chain uses TRBV6-6 with TRBJ2-1; 9 bases agree with TRBD2. Germline-derived CDR1 and CDR2 are MNHNY and SVGAGI (reference sequence). Trimming cost V 6 bases and J 9 bases; bases outside gene matches: 12. This CDR3 has 15 residues. In DNA form, the CDR3 reads TGTGCCAGCAGCCGCCCGGGGGTAGCGGGAGTTGAGCAGTTCTTC. As protein: CASSRPGVAGVEQFF.

The chain joins TRBV28 to TRBJ1-2, with D possibly matching TRBD1 (6 bases). CDR3 size: 15 residues. Trimming removed 3 bases at V and 8 bases at J, with 19 bases between. Looked up from germline, CDR1 is MDHEN and CDR2 is SYDVKM. The CDR3 loop is CASSLGGGSGRGYTF. Here the CDR3 DNA reads TGTGCCAGCAGTTTGGGAGGGGGAAGCGGTCGGGGCTACACCTTC.

V and J are TRBV27 and TRBJ2-5, with 8 nucleotides matching TRBD1. The germline V gene encodes CDR1 MNHEY and CDR2 SMNVEV (reference sequence). CDR3 length equals 14 residues. V shed 5 bases and J 2 bases; nucleotides not matched to a gene: 4. The DNA of the CDR3 is TGTGCCAGCAGTATTCAGGGGGCACAAGAGACCCAGTACTTC. Translated: CASSIQGAQETQYF.

V is TRBV7-3 and J is TRBJ1-5, with D unclear. This CDR3 has 13 residues. Between the trimmed V and J ends, which lost 2 bases and 4 bases, there was a span of 6 bases. Germline assignment: CDR1 SGHTA and CDR2 FQGTGA. The CDR3, as DNA: TGTGCCAGCAGCTTAGGTCGGAATCAGCCCCAGCATTTT. Its protein product is CASSLGRNQPQHF.

This clone was seen only a few times. J is TRBJ1-5 and V is TRBV30; D is ambiguous. The CDR3 is 15 amino acids. Trimming removed 2 bases at V and 3 bases at J, with 14 bases between. Looked up from germline, CDR1 is GTSNPN and CDR2 is SVGIG (reference sequence). CDR3 in DNA: TGTGCCTGGAGTTTCGTGGGCACAAACAATCAGCCCCAGCATTTT. It encodes CAWSFVGTNNQPQHF.

The V call is TRBV19, the J call TRBJ2-1; 7 positions match TRBD1. The CDR3 consists of 16 residues. CDR1 is LNHDA and CDR2 is SQIVND in the germline V gene (reference sequence). V lost 1 base, J lost 7 bases, and 10 bases stayed unmatched. The CDR3 loop is CASSIVGRRGRNEQFF. In DNA, the CDR3 is TGTGCCAGTAGTATAGTGGGTAGAAGGGGGCGGAATGAGCAGTTCTTC.

This clone was seen a handful of times. The CDR3 DNA reads as TGTGCCAGCAGTGAAGCGGGGCAGTCTACTGGCTACACCTTC. Protein product: CASSEAGQSTGYTF. The V gene is TRBV6-1, the J gene TRBJ1-2; a possible D gene is TRBD1 (5 bases). Trimming pared 0 bases from V and 7 bases from J, leaving 12 bases between. The CDR3 has 14 amino acids. Germline V gene lookup returns CDR1 MNHNS and CDR2 SASEGT.

The chain joins TRBV7-9 to TRBJ1-2; D not resolved. The CDR3 contains 12 residues. Germline V gives CDR1 SEHNR, CDR2 FQNEAQ (reference sequence). V was cut by 5 bases and J by 4 bases, with 8 bases left in between. CDR3: CASSPRAYGYTF. The CDR3 DNA sequence: TGTGCCAGCAGCCCGCGGGCCTATGGCTACACCTTC.

This rearrangement joins TRBV5-6 to TRBJ2-2, with 10 positions matching TRBD1. CDR3 length equals 16 residues. Germline loops: CDR1 SGHDT, CDR2 YYEEEE. Trimming at V came to 4 bases and at J to 2 bases, leaving 5 bases not matched to a gene. CDR3 loop: CASSPDRGLNTGELFF. DNA for the CDR3: TGTGCCAGCAGCCCTGACAGGGGGCTAAACACCGGGGAGCTGTTTTTT.

This clone was found a few times. The J gene is TRBJ2-1, the V gene TRBV7-9, with 10 nucleotides matching TRBD2. Trimming took 4 bases from V and 5 from J; bases not matched to a gene: 5. This CDR3 has 15 amino acids. CDR1 SEHNR and CDR2 FQNEAQ come from the germline V gene (reference sequence). CDR3 coding DNA: TGTGCCAGCAGCTCTTGGCTAGCGGGGGACAATGAGCAGTTCTTC. As protein: CASSSWLAGDNEQFF.

V is TRBV28 and J is TRBJ1-2; 8 nucleotides agree with TRBD1. Germline V CDR1 and CDR2: MDHEN, SYDVKM. V was clipped by 4 bases and J by 5 bases; unmatched bases: 18. The CDR3 runs 18 residues. The CDR3 DNA sequence: TGTGCCAGCAGTTCTTGGCGGGACAGGATAAATGGGCGTTATGGCTACACCTTC. This sequence encodes CASSSWRDRINGRYGYTF.

J is TRBJ2-7 and V is TRBV2; D perhaps matches TRBD2 (6 bases). V shed 5 bases and J shed 4 bases, with 9 bases lying between them. This CDR3 spans 12 amino acids. From germline, CDR1 is SNHLY and CDR2 FYNNEI. The CDR3 DNA follows: TGTGCCAGCAGTCGCGGGGTATACGAGCAGTACTTC. Protein sequence: CASSRGVYEQYF.

The chain carries TRBV30 and TRBJ1-2; possible D gene TRBD1, 5 bases. This CDR3 is 15 amino acids long. The germline V and J ends were trimmed by 1 base and 4 bases, with 16 bases remaining between them. Germline lookup yields CDR1 GTSNPN and CDR2 SVGIG (reference sequence). CDR3 sequence (DNA): TGTGCCTGGAGTGGCGGGACTCCTAGGCCCTATGGCTACACCTTC. Protein sequence: CAWSGGTPRPYGYTF.

This sequence joins TRBV28 and TRBJ2-2; 9 nucleotides line up with TRBD1. The CDR3 has 16 residues. CDR1 is MDHEN, CDR2 SYDVKM, per germline. The V and J ends lost 4 bases and 4 bases, in that order; junction bases with no gene match: 7. The chain's CDR3 is CASSSLGTGITGELFF. DNA of the CDR3: TGTGCCAGCAGTTCCCTCGGGACAGGGATCACCGGGGAGCTGTTTTTT.

This rearrangement joins TRBV19 to TRBJ1-5; 7 bases line up with TRBD1. Germline loops: CDR1 LNHDA, CDR2 SQIVND (reference sequence). This CDR3 has 16 amino acids. The V segment lost 6 bases and the J segment 0 bases; nucleotides outside the gene matches: 8. The CDR3, as DNA: TGTGCCAGTAGCCCCCTGACAGGGAGTAGCAATCAGCCCCAGCATTTT. This gives the protein CASSPLTGSSNQPQHF.

A few counts support this clone. V usage is TRBV7-2 and J usage is TRBJ1-5; D might be TRBD1 (6 bases). The CDR3 has 15 amino acids. V was pared by 5 bases and J by 1 base, with 12 bases between. CDR1 is SGHTA, CDR2 FQGNSA, per germline. The CDR3 loop reads CASSPTGTSNQPQHF. The DNA of the CDR3 is TGTGCCAGCAGCCCAACAGGGACGAGCAATCAGCCCCAGCATTTT.

The chain uses TRBV6-4 and TRBJ1-4; possible D gene TRBD1, 6 bases. Trimming pared 6 bases from V and 8 bases from J, leaving 13 bases between. The CDR3 totals 13 residues. Germline V gene data show CDR1 as MRHNA and CDR2 as SNTAGT. Here the CDR3 reads CASSKDRGEKLFF. CDR3 bases: TGTGCCAGCAGCAAGGACAGAGGCGAAAAACTGTTTTTT.

This clone was detected once. This chain uses TRBV15 with TRBJ2-2, with 9 bases lining up with TRBD1. The junction had 2 bases not matched to a gene; V was cut back by 3 bases and J by 3 bases. Germline V gene lookup returns CDR1 LNHNV and CDR2 YYDKDF (reference sequence). The CDR3 contains 15 residues. CDR3 bases: TGTGCCACCAGCAGTTGGACAGGGGACACCGGGGAGCTGTTTTTT. This codes for CATSSWTGDTGELFF.

This clone was picked up one time. The chain combines TRBV5-4 with TRBJ2-1; the match to TRBD2 covers 9 bases. J lost 4 bases, V lost 4 bases, and 6 bases had no gene match. The CDR3 has 15 residues. Per germline, CDR1 SGHNT and CDR2 YYREEE (reference sequence). DNA for the CDR3: TGTGCCAGCAGCCCGCCTAGCGGGATGTACAATGAGCAGTTCTTC. Its translation is CASSPPSGMYNEQFF.